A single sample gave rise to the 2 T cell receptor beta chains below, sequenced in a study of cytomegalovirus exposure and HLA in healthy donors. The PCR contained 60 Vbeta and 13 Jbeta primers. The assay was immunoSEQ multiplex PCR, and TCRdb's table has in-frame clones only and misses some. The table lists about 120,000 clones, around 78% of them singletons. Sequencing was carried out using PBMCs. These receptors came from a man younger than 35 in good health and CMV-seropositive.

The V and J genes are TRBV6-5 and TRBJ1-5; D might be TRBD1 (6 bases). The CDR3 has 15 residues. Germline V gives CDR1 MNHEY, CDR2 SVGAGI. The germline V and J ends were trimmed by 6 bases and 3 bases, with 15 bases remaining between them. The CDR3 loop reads CASSRGQPNNQPQHF. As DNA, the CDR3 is TGTGCCAGCAGCAGGGGACAACCCAACAATCAGCCCCAGCATTTT.

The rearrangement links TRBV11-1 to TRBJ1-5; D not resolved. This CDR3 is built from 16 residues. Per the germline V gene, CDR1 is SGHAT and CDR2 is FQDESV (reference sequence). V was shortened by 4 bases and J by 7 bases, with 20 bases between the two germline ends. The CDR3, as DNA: TGTGCCAGCAGCTATACGGCCGTGCTACTCGGGCAGCCCCAGCATTTT. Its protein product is CASSYTAVLLGQPQHF.